The 19 T cell receptor beta chains reported below all come from one sample, sequenced in a study of cytomegalovirus exposure and HLA in healthy donors. PCR involved 60 Vbeta and 13 Jbeta primers. Produced via immunoSEQ multiplex PCR; TCRdb's table is partial and in-frame only. The data hold 150,000 to 200,000 clones, with over 70% observed a single time. The material sequenced was PBMCs. These receptors were taken from a woman aged 40 to 49 in good health and CMV-seronegative.

The chain links TRBV5-1 to TRBJ2-7, with 9 bases identical to TRBD1. This CDR3 has 15 residues. Germline V CDR1 and CDR2: SGHRS, YFSETQ. The junction had 5 bases not matched to a gene; V was cut back by 0 bases and J by 4 bases. The CDR3 bases are TGCGCCAGCAGCTTGGTCACCGGGACAGGGTACGAGCAGTACTTC. It codes for CASSLVTGTGYEQYF.

The genes are TRBV7-3 and TRBJ2-1, with 9 nucleotides matching TRBD2. CDR3 length equals 16 residues. CDR1 and CDR2 (germline): SGHTA, FQGTGA. V lost 1 base, J lost 12 bases, and 13 bases stayed unmatched. In DNA, the CDR3 is TGTGCCAGCAGCTTAATAGGGTCTAGCGGGAAAAGTGGGCAGTTCTTC. This codes for CASSLIGSSGKSGQFF.

This chain joins TRBV9 and TRBJ2-2; 9 nucleotides line up with TRBD2. CDR1 and CDR2 from the germline V gene are SGDLS and YYNGEE. The CDR3 runs 16 residues. The junction had 5 bases not matched to a gene; V was cut back by 4 bases and J by 1 base. The CDR3: CASSPLAGLNTGELFF. CDR3 in DNA: TGTGCCAGCAGCCCCCTAGCGGGGTTGAACACCGGGGAGCTGTTTTTT.

The gene calls are TRBV7-8 and TRBJ1-2, with a possible D match to TRBD1 (5 bases). This CDR3 is 15 amino acids long. Germline CDR1 reads SGHVS; CDR2 reads FQNEAQ. V was clipped by 5 bases and J by 3 bases, with 16 bases between them. In nucleotides, the CDR3 is TGTGCCAGCAGCCTCAATTTGGACACGTACTATGGCTACACCTTC. This codes for CASSLNLDTYYGYTF.

In the case of this clone: The sample has other DNA sequences that encode this CDR3 too. CDR3 coding DNA: TGCGCCAGCAGCTTAGGGGACAGGCCCTACGAGCAGTACTTC. The encoded protein is CASSLGDRPYEQYF. The gene calls are TRBV5-1 and TRBJ2-7; TRBD1 matches at 8 bases. Germline V lookup: CDR1 SGHRS, CDR2 YFSETQ. The trim removed 2 bases at V and 2 bases at J, leaving 3 bases unmatched. The length of the CDR3 is 14 residues.

The CDR3 DNA follows: TGTGCCAGCAGCTCTTCTAGCGGGAGGGTCGCAGATACGCAGTATTTT. This encodes CASSSSSGRVADTQYF. The genes are TRBV7-2 and TRBJ2-3; TRBD2 matches at 12 bases. The V gene's germline CDR1 is SGHTA and CDR2 FQGNSA. The CDR3 sequence is 16 residues long. The trim removed 4 bases at V and 4 bases at J, leaving 6 bases unmatched.

V is TRBV15 and J is TRBJ1-2, with a tentative D call TRBD1 (6 bases). This CDR3 contains 16 residues. V was shortened by 1 base and J by 4 bases, with 16 bases between the two germline ends. Germline CDR1 and CDR2: LNHNV and YYDKDF (reference sequence). The CDR3 here is CATSRALSGQSYGYTF. The CDR3, as DNA: TGTGCCACCAGCAGAGCACTCTCAGGACAGAGCTATGGCTACACCTTC.

This chain joins TRBV6-5 and TRBJ1-2, with 7 bases fitting TRBD1. Per germline, CDR1 MNHEY and CDR2 SVGAGI. The V segment lost 6 bases and the J segment 8 bases; nucleotides outside the gene matches: 3. This CDR3 region has 11 residues. The DNA of the CDR3 is TGTGCCAGCAGAAGACAGGGAGGCTACACCTTC. This sequence encodes CASRRQGGYTF.

This clone was seen more than once but under ten times. V usage is TRBV9 and J usage is TRBJ2-5, with TRBD2 identical over 13 bases. V shed 3 bases, J shed 5 bases, and the junction held 1 base outside the gene matches. Germline assignment: CDR1 SGDLS and CDR2 YYNGEE. This CDR3 has 14 residues. CDR3 residues: CASSGGLAGETQYF. In DNA, the CDR3 is TGTGCCAGCAGCGGGGGACTAGCGGGGGAGACCCAGTACTTC. Complete variable domain (other parts from reference TRBV9 and TRBJ2-5): DSGVTQTPKHLITATGQRVTLRCSPRSGDLSVYWYQQSLDQGLQFLIQYYNGEERAKGNILERFSAQQFPDLHSELNLSSLELGDSALYFCASSGGLAGETQYFGPGTRLLVL.

This CDR3 is CASSRQDYEQYF. The DNA for the CDR3 is TGTGCCAGCAGCCGACAGGACTACGAGCAGTACTTC. The genes are TRBV2 and TRBJ2-7; D may be TRBD1 (6 bases). The germline V gene encodes CDR1 SNHLY and CDR2 FYNNEI. The CDR3 spans 12 residues. Trimming shortened V by 6 bases and J by 3 bases, and 9 bases separated the two germline ends.

CDR3 residues: CASSPFGAGETQYF. In DNA form, the CDR3 reads TGTGCCAGCAGTCCCTTTGGGGCTGGAGAGACCCAGTACTTC. V is TRBV6-5 and J is TRBJ2-5, with D possibly matching TRBD1 (5 bases). Germline V gene data show CDR1 as MNHEY and CDR2 as SVGAGI. This CDR3 region has 14 residues. With 5 bases removed from V and 4 bases from J, the gap between germline ends came to 14 bases.

This rearrangement joins TRBV9 to TRBJ2-7; 8 positions agree with TRBD2. Trimming at V came to 2 bases and at J to 6 bases, leaving 4 bases not matched to a gene. The CDR3 loop spans 13 amino acids. The germline CDR1 and CDR2 sequences are SGDLS and YYNGEE. CDR3 loop: CASSVSLAGEQYF. Here the CDR3 DNA reads TGTGCCAGCAGCGTTAGCCTAGCGGGCGAGCAGTACTTC.

J is TRBJ2-3 and V is TRBV4-1, with D possibly matching TRBD2 (5 bases). The length of the CDR3 is 17 residues. Germline CDR1 MGHRA, CDR2 YSYEKL. The V end lost 0 bases, the J end lost 1 base, and 14 bases lay between the germline ends. The chain's CDR3 is CASSQEKGVTGTDTQYF. In nucleotides, the CDR3 is TGCGCCAGCAGCCAAGAAAAGGGAGTTACGGGCACAGATACGCAGTATTTT.

The rearrangement uses TRBV9 and TRBJ1-2; 7 bases are a match to TRBD1. Germline V CDR1 and CDR2: SGDLS, YYNGEE. The trim removed 2 bases at V and 6 bases at J, leaving 13 bases unmatched. The CDR3 has 16 residues. CDR3 amino acids: CASSVSPGTVMNGYTF. CDR3 DNA sequence: TGTGCCAGCAGCGTCAGCCCCGGGACAGTGATGAATGGCTACACCTTC. The complete variable domain, with remaining parts taken from reference TRBV9 and TRBJ1-2, reads DSGVTQTPKHLITATGQRVTLRCSPRSGDLSVYWYQQSLDQGLQFLIQYYNGEERAKGNILERFSAQQFPDLHSELNLSSLELGDSALYFCASSVSPGTVMNGYTFGSGTRLTVV.

This rearrangement joins TRBV9 to TRBJ2-3, with a tentative D call TRBD2 (5 bases). V was shortened by 0 bases and J by 3 bases, with 11 bases between the two germline ends. Germline lookup yields CDR1 SGDLS and CDR2 YYNGEE. This CDR3 has 15 amino acids. This CDR3 reads CASSVDGLHTDTQYF. CDR3 DNA sequence: TGTGCCAGCAGCGTAGATGGACTCCATACAGATACGCAGTATTTT.

The V gene is TRBV12-5, the J gene TRBJ1-6; D unresolved. Germline V gene lookup returns CDR1 LGHNT and CDR2 FRNRAP. The CDR3 consists of 16 residues. Trimming took 2 bases from V and 2 from J, leaving 10 bases between them. The chain's CDR3 is CASGLNLRAYNSPLHF. The CDR3 nucleotides read TGTGCTAGTGGTTTGAACCTCCGGGCCTATAATTCACCCCTCCACTTT.

The chain recombines TRBV28 with TRBJ2-1; 7 bases align to TRBD2. Germline lookup yields CDR1 MDHEN and CDR2 SYDVKM. The CDR3 is 13 amino acids. The V segment lost 7 bases and the J segment 8 bases; nucleotides outside the gene matches: 8. CDR3 DNA sequence: TGTGCCAGCACTAGGGGAGGGTTCTATGAGCAGTTCTTC. Translated: CASTRGGFYEQFF.

The chain is built from TRBV19 and TRBJ2-5; D unclear. Deletions cut 5 bases from V and 5 bases from J, with 15 bases between. The CDR3 has 14 residues. Germline CDR1 and CDR2: LNHDA and SQIVND (reference sequence). In nucleotides, the CDR3 is TGTGCCAGTAGTCCTCGAGCGACCCGGGAGACCCAGTACTTC. It is translated as CASSPRATRETQYF.

The sample holds one count of this clone. The V gene is TRBV11-2, the J gene TRBJ2-1; 7 bases agree with TRBD2. Germline loops: CDR1 SGHAT, CDR2 FQNNGV. This CDR3 is 15 amino acids long. The junction had 8 bases not matched to a gene; V was cut back by 1 base and J by 8 bases. This CDR3 is CASSLGAGVGDEQFF. CDR3 nucleotide sequence: TGTGCCAGCAGCTTAGGTGCGGGAGTTGGCGATGAGCAGTTCTTC.